The next 27 T cell receptor beta chains were all read from a single sample in a study of STAT5B mutations in CD4+ large granular lymphocyte leukemia. The data were produced by immunoSEQ multiplex PCR, yet TCRdb's version contains in-frame clones alone and is incomplete. The table shows tens of thousands of clones, with 72% occurring only once. The specimen was CD4+ T cells from blood buffy coats. The receptor set was obtained from a human donor in good health.

V and J are TRBV19 and TRBJ2-7; 10 positions match TRBD2. Germline CDR1 and CDR2: LNHDA and SQIVND (reference sequence). This CDR3 is built from 16 residues. V gave up 5 bases and J gave up 0 bases; unmatched junction bases: 7. CDR3 sequence (DNA): TGTGCCAGTAGTCCGGCTAGCGGGGGATACTCCTACGAGCAGTACTTC. Protein sequence: CASSPASGGYSYEQYF. Complete variable domain (other parts from reference TRBV19 and TRBJ2-7): DGGITQSPKYLFRKEGQNVTLSCEQNLNHDAMYWYRQDPGQGLRLIYYSQIVNDFQKGDIAEGYSVSREKKESFPLTVTSAQKNPTAFYLCASSPASGGYSYEQYFGPGTRLTVT.

The J gene is TRBJ2-1, the V gene TRBV7-3, with TRBD2 identical over 7 bases. V gave up 2 bases and J gave up 6 bases; unmatched junction bases: 13. CDR1 and CDR2 (germline): SGHTA, FQGTGA. The CDR3 spans 17 residues. The CDR3 DNA reads as TGTGCCAGCAGCTTACAGGCGGCGGGGCCGGGGGGCAATGAGCAGTTCTTC. Translating gives CASSLQAAGPGGNEQFF.

This clone appeared a few times. The V and J genes are TRBV5-1 and TRBJ1-1; D remains ambiguous. Deletions cut 4 bases from V and 0 bases from J, with 10 bases between. The germline CDR1 and CDR2 sequences are SGHRS and YFSETQ. The CDR3 runs 14 residues. CDR3 DNA: TGCGCCAGCAGCCCCAGCCCGATGAACACTGAAGCTTTCTTT. Amino acids: CASSPSPMNTEAFF. The variable domain in full, with the rest retrieved from reference TRBV5-1 and TRBJ1-1, is KAGVTQTPRYLIKTRGQQVTLSCSPISGHRSVSWYQQTPGQGLQFLFEYFSETQRNKGNFPGRFSGRQFSNSRSEMNVSTLELGDSALYLCASSPSPMNTEAFFGQGTRLTVV.

V is TRBV6-5 and J is TRBJ2-1; D gene unclear. Germline CDR1 is MNHEY and CDR2 is SVGAGI. The length of the CDR3 is 16 residues. The V end lost 0 bases, the J end lost 3 bases, and 12 bases lay between the germline ends. CDR3 residues: CASSYSSGVNYNEQFF. The CDR3 DNA follows: TGTGCCAGCAGTTACTCGAGTGGGGTGAACTACAATGAGCAGTTCTTC.

As DNA, the CDR3 is TGCGCCAGCAGCCGGGGACCGACAGGGGAAATGTACGAGCAGTACTTC. The encoded protein is CASSRGPTGEMYEQYF. The chain joins TRBV4-1 to TRBJ2-7; 8 nucleotides line up with TRBD1. V trimming: 4 bases; J trimming: 4 bases; junction bases outside the gene matches: 12. This CDR3 is 16 amino acids long. Germline V gene data show CDR1 as MGHRA and CDR2 as YSYEKL.

This clone came up a few times. This rearrangement joins TRBV6-1 to TRBJ1-1; no clear D gene. There are 14 residues in the CDR3. Germline lookup yields CDR1 MNHNS and CDR2 SASEGT. The V and J ends lost 5 bases and 4 bases respectively, with 14 bases between them. The CDR3 region is CASSLHRGGTEAFF. The CDR3 DNA is TGTGCCAGCAGTCTCCACCGGGGAGGCACTGAAGCTTTCTTT.

V is TRBV19 and J is TRBJ1-1; no clear D gene. The V end lost 1 base, the J end lost 2 bases, and 8 bases lay between the germline ends. The CDR3 totals 14 residues. The germline V gene encodes CDR1 LNHDA and CDR2 SQIVND (reference sequence). CDR3 sequence (DNA): TGTGCCAGTAGTATAGTTGGCACCAACACTGAAGCTTTCTTT. Amino acids: CASSIVGTNTEAFF. Based on the CDR3 plus reference TRBV19 and TRBJ1-1, the full variable domain is DGGITQSPKYLFRKEGQNVTLSCEQNLNHDAMYWYRQDPGQGLRLIYYSQIVNDFQKGDIAEGYSVSREKKESFPLTVTSAQKNPTAFYLCASSIVGTNTEAFFGQGTRLTVV.

The chain carries TRBV18 and TRBJ1-6; tentatively, D is TRBD1 (5 bases). CDR1 is KGHSH, CDR2 LQKENI, per germline. The CDR3 has 16 residues. Trimming cost V 6 bases and J 7 bases, with 19 bases left between them. This chain's CDR3 is CASSGPQGGGNSPLHF. The DNA for the CDR3 is TGTGCCAGCTCTGGCCCCCAGGGAGGAGGAAATTCACCCCTCCACTTT. The whole variable domain, remainder taken from reference TRBV18 and TRBJ1-6, is NAGVMQNPRHLVRRRGQEARLRCSPMKGHSHVYWYRQLPEEGLKFMVYLQKENIIDESGMPKERFSAEFPKEGPSILRIQQVVRGDSAAYFCASSGPQGGGNSPLHFGNGTRLTVT.

The chain carries TRBV29-1 and TRBJ1-1, with 7 bases identical to TRBD1. The CDR3 extends over 13 amino acids. CDR1 and CDR2 (germline): SQVTM, ANQGSEA. V shed 7 bases and J 3 bases; nucleotides not matched to a gene: 8. The CDR3 region is CSARDSPDTEAFF. The CDR3 nucleotides are TGCAGCGCACGGGACAGCCCAGACACTGAAGCTTTCTTT.

The rearrangement joins TRBV27 to TRBJ2-3; 9 positions agree with TRBD1. The CDR3 has 14 residues. Germline V lookup: CDR1 MNHEY, CDR2 SMNVEV (reference sequence). V trimming: 3 bases; J trimming: 6 bases; junction bases outside the gene matches: 4. The CDR3 DNA sequence: TGTGCCAGCAGTTTCCTCGGACAGGGGGATACGCAGTATTTT. Protein sequence: CASSFLGQGDTQYF.

The chain carries TRBV28 and TRBJ1-1; D remains unclear. Trimming pared 3 bases from V and 4 bases from J, leaving 9 bases between. This CDR3 contains 13 residues. Germline V gene lookup returns CDR1 MDHEN and CDR2 SYDVKM. The DNA for the CDR3 is TGTGCCAGCAGTTTCCCCCTTACCACTGAAGCTTTCTTT. Protein product: CASSFPLTTEAFF.

J is TRBJ1-1 and V is TRBV7-9, with D unresolved. The V gene's germline CDR1 is SEHNR and CDR2 FQNEAQ (reference sequence). The CDR3 contains 14 residues. Trimming removed 2 bases at V and 0 bases at J, with 7 bases between. The CDR3 DNA reads as TGTGCCAGCAGCTTATCCAGGCTGAACACTGAAGCTTTCTTT. Encoded protein: CASSLSRLNTEAFF.

The sample holds one count of this clone. The chain joins TRBV9 to TRBJ2-3; 11 nucleotides align to TRBD2. Unmatched junction bases numbered 3, after V lost 0 bases and J lost 3 bases. The CDR3 loop spans 16 amino acids. Germline V gene lookup returns CDR1 SGDLS and CDR2 YYNGEE. CDR3: CASSVEASGGTDTQYF. The CDR3 bases are TGTGCCAGCAGCGTAGAGGCTAGCGGGGGGACAGATACGCAGTATTTT.

V is TRBV21-1 and J is TRBJ2-7; the table's TRBD2 call for D was not verified on the DNA. TRBV21-1 is marked as a pseudogene. The CDR3 is made up of 15 amino acids. For the CDR3, the DNA is TGTGCCAGCATCCAAGGCGAATCGGGGGGGTGCGAGCAGTACTTC. Translation: CASIQGESGGCEQYF.

This rearrangement joins TRBV6-1 to TRBJ2-3; D gene unclear. This CDR3 is built from 13 residues. The V gene's germline CDR1 is MNHNS and CDR2 SASEGT. V lost 5 bases, J lost 3 bases, and 9 bases lay in between. CDR3 in amino acids: CASSFVRTDTQYF. The DNA for the CDR3 is TGTGCCAGCAGTTTCGTGAGGACAGATACGCAGTATTTT.

The sample holds one count of this clone. The V call is TRBV7-3, the J call TRBJ2-7; the match to TRBD1 covers 9 bases. The V and J ends lost 5 bases and 0 bases, in that order; junction bases with no gene match: 2. The CDR3 sequence is 14 residues long. Germline V lookup: CDR1 SGHTA, CDR2 FQGTGA. CDR3 amino acids: CASSATGGSYEQYF. The CDR3 DNA is TGTGCCAGCAGCGCGACAGGGGGCTCCTACGAGCAGTACTTC.

J is TRBJ1-1 and V is TRBV12-5; D ambiguous. This CDR3 region has 17 residues. Germline V lookup: CDR1 LGHNT, CDR2 FRNRAP. V was pared by 0 bases and J by 0 bases, with 14 bases between. This chain's CDR3 is CASGLVLSPGMNTEAFF. The CDR3 coding sequence is TGTGCTAGTGGTTTGGTACTCTCCCCGGGTATGAACACTGAAGCTTTCTTT.

Notes on this clone: Sequence at one end of the junction differs from germline and may be a read error. The chain is built from TRBV10-3 and TRBJ2-7; 8 bases match TRBD2. This CDR3 has 13 amino acids. CDR1 ENHRY and CDR2 SYGVKD come from the germline V gene. The CDR3 sequence is CATGLASDYERYF. In nucleotides, the CDR3 is TGTGCCACCGGACTAGCCTCGGACTACGAGCGGTACTTC.

This clone was observed once. The CDR3 bases are TGTGCCAGCAGCTTTGGATGGGGAAGCACAGATACGCAGTATTTT. This codes for CASSFGWGSTDTQYF. The chain joins TRBV5-6 to TRBJ2-3; D remains ambiguous. The germline V gene encodes CDR1 SGHDT and CDR2 YYEEEE. This CDR3 has 15 amino acids. Trimming took off 2 bases at V and 0 bases at J, with 10 bases between the two ends. Together with reference TRBV5-6 and TRBJ2-3, the CDR3 gives the full variable domain: DAGVTQSPTHLIKTRGQQVTLRCSPKSGHDTVSWYQQALGQGPQFIFQYYEEEERQRGNFPDRFSGHQFPNYSSELNVNALLLGDSALYLCASSFGWGSTDTQYFGPGTRLTVL.

The genes are TRBV11-2 and TRBJ2-2; no firm D call. CDR3 length equals 13 residues. Germline loops: CDR1 SGHAT, CDR2 FQNNGV. V was cut by 5 bases and J by 4 bases, with 8 bases left in between. The CDR3 spells CASSQERTGELFF. The CDR3 DNA is TGTGCCAGCAGCCAAGAACGCACCGGGGAGCTGTTTTTT.

A note on this clone: The same CDR3 can be traced to other DNA sequences in this sample. This sequence joins TRBV6-1 and TRBJ2-7; unclear D gene. V was clipped by 3 bases and J by 3 bases, with 12 bases between them. The CDR3 spans 14 residues. Germline V gene sequence: CDR1 MNHNS, CDR2 SASEGT. CDR3 residues: CASSDAFPYYEQYF. The CDR3 DNA reads as TGTGCCAGCAGTGACGCGTTCCCCTACTACGAGCAGTACTTC.

This clone was seen only a few times. The rearrangement links TRBV4-1 to TRBJ1-4, with 7 bases that match TRBD1. CDR1 and CDR2 (germline): MGHRA, YSYEKL. The length of the CDR3 is 14 residues. The V gene end was trimmed by 5 bases and the J gene end by 4 bases; junction bases not matched to a gene: 4. The CDR3 DNA reads as TGCGCCAGCAGCAACAGGGGAAATAATGAAAAACTGTTTTTT. Amino acids: CASSNRGNNEKLFF.

The rearrangement joins TRBV10-3 to TRBJ2-5; D remains ambiguous. With 7 bases removed from V and 7 bases from J, the gap between germline ends came to 16 bases. The CDR3 contains 13 residues. Per the germline V gene, CDR1 is ENHRY and CDR2 is SYGVKD. The CDR3 DNA is TGTGCCATCACCTCGAGAGAAGACGGGACCCAGTACTTC. Its translation: CAITSREDGTQYF.

This chain uses TRBV5-4 with TRBJ2-7, with TRBD1 matching over 9 bases. From germline, CDR1 is SGHNT and CDR2 YYREEE (reference sequence). Unmatched junction bases numbered 13, after V lost 1 base and J lost 2 bases. There are 18 residues in the CDR3. The CDR3 coding sequence is TGTGCCAGCAGCTTGCCGAAGCCGGGACAGGGAGGAACCTACGAGCAGTACTTC. The encoded protein is CASSLPKPGQGGTYEQYF.

This clone was found a few times. The V gene is TRBV19, the J gene TRBJ1-1; the D gene is possibly TRBD1 (5 bases). Germline V lookup: CDR1 LNHDA, CDR2 SQIVND (reference sequence). The V and J ends lost 6 bases and 7 bases respectively, with 9 bases between them. The CDR3 is 11 amino acids. CDR3: CASRGVVEAFF. The CDR3 bases are TGTGCCAGTAGAGGGGTAGTTGAAGCTTTCTTT.

This CDR3 reads CASSHGGTSTDTQYF. CDR3 nucleotide sequence: TGTGCCAGCAGCCACGGGGGGACTAGCACAGATACGCAGTATTTT. This rearrangement joins TRBV6-5 to TRBJ2-3; TRBD2 matches 7 bases. The CDR3 consists of 15 residues. V was clipped by 6 bases and J by 0 bases; unmatched bases: 6. The germline gives CDR1 MNHEY, CDR2 SVGAGI.

This chain joins TRBV28 and TRBJ2-2; the match to TRBD2 covers 10 bases. Trimming cost V 5 bases and J 6 bases; bases outside gene matches: 6. The CDR3 is made up of 15 amino acids. From germline, CDR1 is MDHEN and CDR2 SYDVKM. The CDR3 region has the DNA TGTGCCAGCAGTATCCTAGCGGGGGCCGCCGGGGAGCTGTTTTTT. Protein product: CASSILAGAAGELFF.